One sample yielded the 31 T cell receptor beta chains listed below, sequenced in a study of shared T cell receptors in the human thymus. The protocol was immunoSEQ multiplex PCR, while the TCRdb copy is restricted to in-frame clones and leaves out a portion. The sample contains 650,000 to 950,000 clones, over 75% of which appear only once. The same data also contributed to another study, on human thymus T cells.

Sequenced sample: thymocytes. The receptors were sampled from a girl under three years old with a congenital heart defect.

The chain links TRBV2 to TRBJ1-2; TRBD1 matches 8 bases. The germline gives CDR1 SNHLY, CDR2 FYNNEI. The ends lost 4 bases at V and 9 bases at J; junction bases unmatched: 10. CDR3 size: 14 residues. CDR3 nucleotides: TGTGCCAGCAGTGTCTCCCAGGGGGCGAGTCGCTACACCTTC. The encoded protein is CASSVSQGASRYTF.

The rearrangement links TRBV11-2 to TRBJ2-7; 8 bases align to TRBD1. The V gene end was trimmed by 4 bases and the J gene end by 2 bases; junction bases not matched to a gene: 7. Germline assignment: CDR1 SGHAT and CDR2 FQNNGV. This CDR3 is 15 amino acids long. The CDR3 DNA is TGTGCCAGCAGCTGCCGGACAGGGTCCCCCTACGAGCAGTACTTC. The encoded protein is CASSCRTGSPYEQYF.

The chain links TRBV7-8 to TRBJ1-3; D is uncertain. CDR3 length: 13 amino acids. V was clipped by 2 bases and J by 2 bases, with 4 bases between them. Germline loops: CDR1 SGHVS, CDR2 FQNEAQ. DNA for the CDR3: TGTGCCAGCAGCTTATCCGCTGGAAACACCATATATTTT. It is translated as CASSLSAGNTIYF. The entire variable domain, with the rest obtained from reference TRBV7-8 and TRBJ1-3, is as follows: GAGVSQSPRYKVAKRGQDVALRCDPISGHVSLFWYQQALGQGPEFLTYFQNEAQLDKSGLPSDRFFAERPEGSVSTLKIQRTQQEDSAVYLCASSLSAGNTIYFGEGSWLTVV.

The CDR3 DNA reads as TGTGCCAGTAGTATGAGGCGGGGTTATGAGACCCAGTACTTC. Translation gives CASSMRRGYETQYF. The chain joins TRBV19 to TRBJ2-5, with D maybe TRBD2 (6 bases). Germline V gives CDR1 LNHDA, CDR2 SQIVND (reference sequence). The CDR3 contains 14 residues. Trimming stripped 3 bases from V and 5 bases from J, with 13 bases between.

The table lists this clone with a count of one. V gene TRBV5-1 combines with J gene TRBJ2-1; TRBD1 might be the D (5 bases). This CDR3 has 17 amino acids. The ends were cut back, 2 bases at V and 8 bases at J, with 23 bases in the middle. CDR1 is SGHRS, CDR2 YFSETQ, per germline. CDR3 in DNA: TGCGCCAGCAGCTTAAGGGAACAGGATAAATGTCCCTATGAGCAGTTCTTC. Protein product: CASSLREQDKCPYEQFF.

J is TRBJ2-5 and V is TRBV7-8, with D perhaps TRBD1 (8 bases). The CDR3 is made up of 19 amino acids. V dropped 2 bases and J dropped 3 bases, with 25 bases sitting between them. Germline V gene sequence: CDR1 SGHVS, CDR2 FQNEAQ. CDR3 in DNA: TGTGCCAGCAGCTTATCACTTCTAACAGGGGGGGTCCAAGAAGAGACCCAGTACTTC. This sequence encodes CASSLSLLTGGVQEETQYF.

The chain couples TRBV7-9 to TRBJ2-3; D gene ambiguous. The germline V gene encodes CDR1 SEHNR and CDR2 FQNEAQ (reference sequence). Trimming stripped 4 bases from V and 0 bases from J, with 8 bases between. The CDR3 has 14 amino acids. The CDR3 reads CASSSLISTDTQYF. CDR3 nucleotides: TGTGCCAGCAGCTCACTGATAAGCACAGATACGCAGTATTTT.

The rearrangement joins TRBV5-1 to TRBJ2-4; D uncertain. The CDR3 runs to 18 residues. CDR1 SGHRS and CDR2 YFSETQ come from the germline V gene. Trimming stripped 0 bases from V and 4 bases from J, with 20 bases between. CDR3 sequence (DNA): TGCGCCAGCAGCTTGGCCCAGAACCCCACCGCAGGAAAAAACATTCAGTACTTC. Residues: CASSLAQNPTAGKNIQYF.

This clone occurred a few times. The rearrangement joins TRBV5-1 to TRBJ1-2; unclear D gene. The V end lost 1 base, the J end lost 0 bases, and 10 bases lay between the germline ends. The CDR3 covers 15 residues. Germline V gene lookup returns CDR1 SGHRS and CDR2 YFSETQ. CDR3 sequence reads: CASSLLANTNYGYTF. The CDR3 coding sequence is TGCGCCAGCAGCTTGTTGGCAAATACTAACTATGGCTACACCTTC. Combining the CDR3 with reference TRBV5-1 and TRBJ1-2 gives the whole variable domain KAGVTQTPRYLIKTRGQQVTLSCSPISGHRSVSWYQQTPGQGLQFLFEYFSETQRNKGNFPGRFSGRQFSNSRSEMNVSTLELGDSALYLCASSLLANTNYGYTFGSGTRLTVV.

The rearrangement uses TRBV7-2 and TRBJ1-2; 7 nucleotides line up with TRBD1. V was clipped by 1 base and J by 4 bases; unmatched bases: 3. Per germline, CDR1 SGHTA and CDR2 FQGNSA. The CDR3 runs to 14 residues. The CDR3 loop reads CASSLGGGGYGYTF. For the CDR3, the DNA is TGTGCCAGCAGCTTAGGAGGGGGCGGCTATGGCTACACCTTC.

The chain recombines TRBV6-1 with TRBJ1-2, with D possibly TRBD1 on 6 matching bases. Germline V gene lookup returns CDR1 MNHNS and CDR2 SASEGT. CDR3 length: 14 residues. V was clipped by 2 bases and J by 8 bases, with 15 bases between them. The CDR3 protein is CASSERDTSWGYTF. The CDR3 DNA reads as TGTGCCAGCAGTGAAAGGGACACTTCTTGGGGCTACACCTTC.

The chain has TRBV28 and TRBJ1-6; tentatively, D is TRBD1 (6 bases). Trimming removed 4 bases from V and 0 bases from J, with 19 bases in between. The CDR3 has 19 amino acids. Looked up from germline, CDR1 is MDHEN and CDR2 is SYDVKM. The CDR3: CASSSTSTTGFSYNSPLHF. CDR3 nucleotide sequence: TGTGCCAGCAGTTCAACCTCTACTACAGGGTTCTCCTATAATTCACCCCTCCACTTT.

The rearrangement uses TRBV28 and TRBJ1-2; D is possibly TRBD1 (6 bases). Germline assignment: CDR1 MDHEN and CDR2 SYDVKM. The V end lost 8 bases, the J end lost 4 bases, and 20 bases lay between the germline ends. The CDR3 loop spans 15 amino acids. The CDR3 DNA is TGTGCCAGCCGGCTGGACAGAGCGTATGGCTATGGCTACACCTTC. It specifies CASRLDRAYGYGYTF.

The rearrangement joins TRBV6-5 to TRBJ1-5, with TRBD1 identical over 7 bases. V shed 6 bases, J shed 6 bases, and the junction held 8 bases outside the gene matches. The CDR3 consists of 14 residues. Germline V gene sequence: CDR1 MNHEY, CDR2 SVGAGI. The CDR3 nucleotides read TGTGCCAGCAGCTCTGGACAGGCCGGTCAGCCCCAGCATTTT. It codes for CASSSGQAGQPQHF.

This chain connects TRBV7-9 to TRBJ2-2; weak D call: TRBD1 (6 bases). V lost 9 bases to trimming and J lost 3 bases, with 23 bases between them. Germline loops: CDR1 SEHNR, CDR2 FQNEAQ (reference sequence). The CDR3 is made up of 17 amino acids. DNA of the CDR3: TGTGCCAGTTTGGGCCCGCTTTCTCCAGGGGACACCGGGGAGCTGTTTTTT. Its translation is CASLGPLSPGDTGELFF. Combining the CDR3 with reference TRBV7-9 and TRBJ2-2 gives the whole variable domain DTGVSQNPRHKITKRGQNVTFRCDPISEHNRLYWYRQTLGQGPEFLTYFQNEAQLEKSRLLSDRFSAERPKGSFSTLEIQRTEQGDSAMYLCASLGPLSPGDTGELFFGEGSRLTVL.

V is TRBV7-9 and J is TRBJ1-1; 7 bases fit TRBD1. The germline V gene has CDR1 SEHNR and CDR2 FQNEAQ (reference sequence). After removal of 7 bases from V and 7 bases from J, the junction contained 12 bases not matched to a gene. This CDR3 has 14 residues. The CDR3 DNA reads as TGTGCCAGCACCCCCGGGTGGGACAGTTTTGAAGCTTTCTTT. This codes for CASTPGWDSFEAFF.

This clone has a single count. The chain couples TRBV6-1 to TRBJ1-1; unclear D gene. Trimming cost V 3 bases and J 1 base, with 9 bases left between them. The CDR3 totals 14 residues. Germline V CDR1 and CDR2: MNHNS, SASEGT. For the CDR3, the DNA is TGTGCCAGCAGTGACCGGGAACAGAACACTGAAGCTTTCTTT. Translated, it gives CASSDREQNTEAFF.

The V and J genes are TRBV11-3 and TRBJ2-7, with 7 bases identical to TRBD1. The CDR3 runs to 14 residues. With 1 base clipped from V and 5 bases from J, the junction kept 5 bases outside the gene matches. The germline CDR1 and CDR2 sequences are SGHNT and YENEEA. CDR3 DNA sequence: TGTGCCAGCAGCTTAGCGGACAGGAACGACGAGCAGTACTTC. Its translation: CASSLADRNDEQYF.

The chain couples TRBV4-1 to TRBJ1-3; TRBD1 matches 9 bases. This CDR3 is built from 17 residues. The germline V gene encodes CDR1 MGHRA and CDR2 YSYEKL. With V trimmed by 3 bases and J by 0 bases, 6 bases remained unmatched. Written as DNA, the CDR3 is TGCGCCAGCAGCCACCGGACAGGGGCCAACTCTGGAAACACCATATATTTT. Its protein is CASSHRTGANSGNTIYF.

The V gene is TRBV9, the J gene TRBJ2-1; 12 nucleotides match TRBD1. The CDR3 is 20 amino acids. Germline assignment: CDR1 SGDLS and CDR2 YYNGEE. The V and J ends lost 4 bases and 2 bases, in that order; junction bases with no gene match: 16. The CDR3, as DNA: TGTGCCAGCAGCCCTCCGAGGGACAGGGGGCTGCCCTCACCCTACAATGAGCAGTTCTTC. Translated: CASSPPRDRGLPSPYNEQFF.

The rearrangement joins TRBV18 to TRBJ2-5; weak D call: TRBD2 (6 bases). Germline CDR1 KGHSH, CDR2 LQKENI. Deletions cut 1 base from V and 4 bases from J, with 13 bases between. The CDR3 is made up of 15 amino acids. The CDR3 spells CASSPLPGRLETQYF. The CDR3, as DNA: TGTGCCAGCTCACCACTTCCAGGGAGGCTAGAGACCCAGTACTTC. Full variable domain (remainder filled in from reference TRBV18 and TRBJ2-5): NAGVMQNPRHLVRRRGQEARLRCSPMKGHSHVYWYRQLPEEGLKFMVYLQKENIIDESGMPKERFSAEFPKEGPSILRIQQVVRGDSAAYFCASSPLPGRLETQYFGPGTRLLVL.

J is TRBJ1-2 and V is TRBV6-5; 7 bases align to TRBD1. After removal of 7 bases from V and 5 bases from J, the junction contained 10 bases not matched to a gene. The CDR3 sequence is 14 residues long. CDR1 is MNHEY, CDR2 SVGAGI, per germline. The CDR3 is CASIGRGFNYGYTF. DNA of the CDR3: TGTGCCAGCATCGGCAGGGGGTTTAATTATGGCTACACCTTC.

The V gene is TRBV29-1, the J gene TRBJ2-1; a possible D gene is TRBD2 (6 bases). CDR3 length: 17 residues. Trimming removed 4 bases from V and 0 bases from J, with 19 bases in between. Germline V lookup: CDR1 SQVTM, CDR2 ANQGSEA. The CDR3 DNA reads TGCAGCGTTGGTGGGTGGTCGGGACTCAGCTCCTACAATGAGCAGTTCTTC. It yields the protein CSVGGWSGLSSYNEQFF.

This clone was observed once. The rearrangement joins TRBV10-3 to TRBJ1-6; D is ambiguous. This CDR3 has 13 amino acids. Germline assignment: CDR1 ENHRY and CDR2 SYGVKD. V dropped 2 bases and J dropped 17 bases, with 16 bases sitting between them. CDR3 loop: CAISEGTHGVIHF. For the CDR3, the DNA is TGTGCCATCAGTGAGGGCACCCACGGGGTCATCCACTTT.

This chain links TRBV19 with TRBJ1-6; D unclear. Trimming took off 7 bases at V and 7 bases at J, with 14 bases between the two ends. This CDR3 is built from 14 residues. Germline V gene lookup returns CDR1 LNHDA and CDR2 SQIVND (reference sequence). The CDR3 region is CASKPDLRNSPLHF. The CDR3 nucleotides read TGTGCCAGTAAGCCCGACCTGCGGAATTCACCCCTCCACTTT.

This rearrangement joins TRBV2 to TRBJ1-2; D not resolved. The germline V gene encodes CDR1 SNHLY and CDR2 FYNNEI. Trimming stripped 1 base from V and 8 bases from J, with 17 bases between. The length of the CDR3 is 15 residues. The DNA for the CDR3 is TGTGCCAGCAGTGAAGGCGGCAGCCCCCCAAGCGGCTACACCTTC. Amino acids: CASSEGGSPPSGYTF.

The chain has TRBV12-5 and TRBJ2-7; possible D gene TRBD1, 8 bases. The V end lost 7 bases, the J end lost 2 bases, and 21 bases lay between the germline ends. Germline CDR1 reads LGHNT; CDR2 reads FRNRAP. This CDR3 comprises 16 residues. As DNA, the CDR3 is TGTGCTAGTGCCCGACCAGGGGGGGACAGGCCCTACGAGCAGTACTTC. Translated, it gives CASARPGGDRPYEQYF. The full variable domain, its missing parts supplied by reference TRBV12-5 and TRBJ2-7, is DARVTQTPRHKVTEMGQEVTMRCQPILGHNTVFWYRQTMMQGLELLAYFRNRAPLDDSGMPKDRFSAEMPDATLATLKIQPSEPRDSAVYFCASARPGGDRPYEQYFGPGTRLTVT.

This clone has just a few counts. The rearrangement joins TRBV6-1 to TRBJ1-2; possibly TRBD1 for D (6 bases). Trimming took off 4 bases at V and 4 bases at J, with 16 bases between the two ends. The CDR3 contains 15 residues. Germline V gives CDR1 MNHNS, CDR2 SASEGT. In DNA form, the CDR3 reads TGTGCCAGCAGTGTTGTTGGTGGACAGCCCTATGGCTACACCTTC. Amino acid sequence: CASSVVGGQPYGYTF.

The chain joins TRBV9 to TRBJ2-5; D perhaps matches TRBD2 (6 bases). V dropped 3 bases and J dropped 5 bases, with 26 bases sitting between them. Germline V gene data show CDR1 as SGDLS and CDR2 as YYNGEE. The CDR3 runs to 18 residues. CDR3 region: CASSAHIASPGVWETQYF. DNA for the CDR3: TGTGCCAGCAGCGCCCATATCGCAAGCCCGGGGGTGTGGGAGACCCAGTACTTC.

V gene TRBV15 combines with J gene TRBJ1-1, with 7 bases matching TRBD1. After removal of 5 bases from V and 0 bases from J, the junction contained 15 bases not matched to a gene. This CDR3 comprises 18 residues. CDR1 and CDR2 (germline): LNHNV, YYDKDF (reference sequence). CDR3 coding DNA: TGTGCCACCAGCTTTCGGACAGGCAGGATCGGGGTGAACACTGAAGCTTTCTTT. It yields the protein CATSFRTGRIGVNTEAFF.

The chain couples TRBV7-9 to TRBJ1-2; 7 nucleotides line up with TRBD1. V lost 1 base and J lost 0; bases outside the gene matches: 14. CDR1 and CDR2 from the germline V gene are SEHNR and FQNEAQ (reference sequence). The CDR3 consists of 19 residues. The CDR3 DNA reads as TGTGCCAGCAGCTTAGTACTATCCGGACAGGTCAGAGCTAACTATGGCTACACCTTC. It specifies CASSLVLSGQVRANYGYTF.